This T cell receptor beta chain was recovered during a study of CD8+CD57+ T cells in acquired aplastic anemia. Looking at the study overall: DNA from sorted CD4+ and CD8+ cells averaged roughly 3.2 ug.

The CDR3 totals 14 residues. Germline V gene data show CDR1 as LNHDA and CDR2 as SQIVND (reference sequence). The V and J ends lost 8 bases and 0 bases respectively, with 13 bases between them. All patients picked for sequencing had shown, by flow cytometry, an expansion of CD8+CD57+ cells. The diagnosis in all patients was severe acquired aplastic anemia. Patient blood was sampled before any therapy had been received. This clonotype was seen at least ten times. As yet, its antigen is unknown. Study-level points and caveats: Patients and controls shared around 30 CD8+ CDR3 sequences.

The template for TCR beta VDJ and CDR3 sequence profiling was genomic DNA. TCRdb re-derived calls from the reads in MiXCR, one entry per CDR3 protein. This table holds 200,000 or so distinct CDR3 sequences, around 45% found once. The sequenced sample consisted of sorted CD4+, CD8+, or CD8+CD57+ T cells (not recorded which) from PBMCs. This sequence was found in a human donor with aplastic anemia. This chain uses TRBV19 with TRBJ1-1; D is uncertain. The CDR3 loop reads CASYSRNLNTEAFF. CDR3 sequence (DNA): TGTGCCAGTTACTCCAGAAATCTGAACACTGAAGCTTTCTTT. The full variable domain, with the rest looked up from reference TRBV19 and TRBJ1-1, is DGGITQSPKYLFRKEGQNVTLSCEQNLNHDAMYWYRQDPGQGLRLIYYSQIVNDFQKGDIAEGYSVSREKKESFPLTVTSAQKNPTAFYLCASYSRNLNTEAFFGQGTRLTVV.